This T cell receptor beta chain was documented in a study of CD8 T cells in ankylosing spondylitis. Study-level results: Characteristic, it appeared, of ankylosing spondylitis blood was a TCR beta motif of fewer than 10 highly homologous variants.

The table lists this clonotype with a few counts. The antigen remains undetermined. A read error may produce the germline difference seen at one junction end. TCRdb processed the 5' RACE reads anew with MiXCR; each CDR3 protein has one entry. The sample records hundreds of thousands of distinct CDR3 sequences, about an eighth being singletons. The CDR3 length is 15 residues. The germline V gene has CDR1 SSHAT and CDR2 FNYEAQ (reference sequence). Input material: blood, either unsorted or a sorted T cell fraction (not recorded which). The gene calls are TRBV7-7 and TRBJ2-2; D not certain. The origin of this receptor is a male donor with ankylosing spondylitis. In DNA form, the CDR3 reads TGTGCTAGCAGCTTATCAAGCGCGAACACCGGGGAGCTGTTTTTT. Translating gives CASSLSSANTGELFF.